The entry below gives a single TCR beta chain sequence along with its context. The source of the sample is a study of T cells in Graves' hyperthyroidism and ophthalmopathy. Study at large: Blood from the periphery was taken at initial diagnosis, before any treatment.

Researchers took RNA transcripts and amplified the TCR beta CDR3 regions from them. HTBI primers were employed in a first-round RT-PCR of the TCR CDR3. TCRdb analysed the multiplex PCR reads with MiXCR anew, one entry per CDR3 protein. The table has approximately 600,000 distinct CDR3 sequences, about 15% seen once. The ends were cut back, 4 bases at V and 7 bases at J, with 14 bases in the middle. Germline CDR1 is SGHRS and CDR2 is YFSETQ. The CDR3 totals 14 residues. Preceding any ophthalmopathy symptoms, the blood sample dates from first hyperthyroidism diagnosis. This receptor was identified in a woman aged 25 to 39 with Graves' hyperthyroidism that later progressed to Graves' ophthalmopathy. Source material: blood. The chain combines TRBV5-1 with TRBJ2-2; either TRBD1 or TRBD2 may supply D (7 bases each). In nucleotides, the CDR3 is TGCGCCAGCAGCCAAGACAGGGAGGGCGGGGAGCTGTTTTTT. This codes for CASSQDREGGELFF. Based on the CDR3 plus reference TRBV5-1 and TRBJ2-2, the full variable domain is KAGVTQTPRYLIKTRGQQVTLSCSPISGHRSVSWYQQTPGQGLQFLFEYFSETQRNKGNFPGRFSGRQFSNSRSEMNVSTLELGDSALYLCASSQDREGGELFFGEGSRLTVL.